The present T cell receptor (beta chain) was sequenced within a study of blood T cell repertoires in COVID-19. CDR1 and CDR2 from the germline V gene are SGHTS and YDEGEE. This CDR3 has 13 amino acids. The V gene lost 0 bases and the J gene lost 8 bases, with 9 bases spanning the gap. Using immunoSEQ multiplex PCR, the repertoire was profiled, and TCRdb retains in-frame clones only, with some absent. The sample lists about 38,000 clones, approximately 81% occurring once. The sample was peripheral blood. The sequence derives from a man in his fifties or sixties with COVID-19, enrolled during active disease. This chain joins TRBV5-8 and TRBJ2-1, with D possibly being TRBD1 (5 bases). DNA of the CDR3: TGTGCCAGCAGCTTGGCAGGGTCCCATGAGCAGTTCTTC. Protein product: CASSLAGSHEQFF.